These 9 T cell receptor beta chains came from one sample sequenced in a study of cytomegalovirus exposure and HLA in healthy donors. 60 Vbeta and 13 Jbeta primers were used in PCR. TCRdb's copy holds only in-frame clones and misses some; the assay was immunoSEQ multiplex PCR. The table lists approximately 150,000 clones, over 75% of them singletons. Sequencing was done on a sample of PBMCs. The receptors were sampled from a woman aged 40 to 50 in good health and CMV-seronegative.

The V and J genes are TRBV7-9 and TRBJ2-7, with a weak D call TRBD2 (7 bases). V lost 4 bases and J 7 bases, leaving 17 bases between the germline ends. The CDR3 sequence is 14 residues long. Germline lookup yields CDR1 SEHNR and CDR2 FQNEAQ (reference sequence). CDR3 sequence: CASSSSGTSGEQYF. In DNA form, the CDR3 reads TGTGCCAGCAGCTCAAGCGGGACATCTGGGGAGCAGTACTTC. The whole variable domain, filled in from reference TRBV7-9 and TRBJ2-7, reads DTGVSQNPRHKITKRGQNVTFRCDPISEHNRLYWYRQTLGQGPEFLTYFQNEAQLEKSRLLSDRFSAERPKGSFSTLEIQRTEQGDSAMYLCASSSSGTSGEQYFGPGTRLTVT.

The chain combines TRBV2 with TRBJ2-5; no firm D call. V dropped 6 bases and J dropped 5 bases, with 13 bases sitting between them. The CDR3 sequence is 13 residues long. CDR1 is SNHLY and CDR2 is FYNNEI in the germline V gene. The CDR3 bases are TGTGCCAGCAGCCAAATACGCAGGGAGACCCAGTACTTC. Encoded protein: CASSQIRRETQYF.

The CDR3 loop is CAIRGGAGAYEQYF. DNA of the CDR3: TGTGCCATCAGAGGGGGAGCGGGAGCTTACGAGCAGTACTTC. V gene TRBV10-3 combines with J gene TRBJ2-7; 8 bases match TRBD2. The junction had 8 bases not matched to a gene; V was cut back by 6 bases and J by 4 bases. From germline, CDR1 is ENHRY and CDR2 SYGVKD. This CDR3 spans 14 amino acids.

V is TRBV5-1 and J is TRBJ1-1, with 7 positions matching TRBD1. This CDR3 has 13 residues. The V gene end was trimmed by 4 bases and the J gene end by 2 bases; junction bases not matched to a gene: 2. CDR1 SGHRS and CDR2 YFSETQ come from the germline V gene. The CDR3 loop is CASSGQVNTEAFF. CDR3 DNA: TGCGCCAGCAGCGGACAGGTTAACACTGAAGCTTTCTTT.

A note on this clone: One end of the junction is discordant with germline, which a read error may explain. The genes are TRBV29-1 and TRBJ2-7; D not certain. CDR1 is SQVTM and CDR2 is ANQGSEA in the germline V gene. This CDR3 region has 12 residues. Written as DNA, the CDR3 is TGCAGCTTATGTCGTAGCCGGCCCGAGCAGTCCTTC. Encoded protein: CSLCRSRPEQSF.

The table lists this clone with a count of one. The J gene is TRBJ1-2, the V gene TRBV29-1; 12 nucleotides line up with TRBD1. The CDR3 extends over 14 amino acids. Germline CDR1 SQVTM, CDR2 ANQGSEA. Trimming took 7 bases from V and 7 from J; bases not matched to a gene: 10. DNA for the CDR3: TGCAGCGCGGAACCGGGACAGGGGGCTGGTGGCTACACCTTC. Encoded protein: CSAEPGQGAGGYTF.

This clone was recorded once. The chain has TRBV19 and TRBJ2-1; the D gene is possibly TRBD2 (5 bases). V was cut by 3 bases and J by 5 bases, with 17 bases left in between. In germline, CDR1 is LNHDA, CDR2 SQIVND (reference sequence). The CDR3 has 16 amino acids. CDR3 amino acids: CASSIGSGESNNEQFF. CDR3 nucleotide sequence: TGTGCCAGTAGTATTGGATCCGGGGAGTCCAACAATGAGCAGTTCTTC.

This sequence joins TRBV2 and TRBJ1-1; 7 bases map to TRBD1. The CDR3 length is 13 residues. Trimming removed 6 bases from V and 7 bases from J; junction bases left unmatched: 8. Germline values: CDR1 SNHLY, CDR2 FYNNEI. CDR3 nucleotides: TGTGCCAGCAGCGGACAGGCAACATATGAAGCTTTCTTT. The encoded protein is CASSGQATYEAFF.

The chain uses TRBV27 and TRBJ2-5; TRBD1 matches 9 bases. The J call may be wrong; the DNA end is better matched by TRBJ2-7. The CDR3 covers 18 residues. From germline, CDR1 is MNHEY and CDR2 SMNVEV (reference sequence). CDR3 sequence (DNA): TGTGCCAGCAGTTTAGGGCCCAACAGGGGGCGGTCCTCCTACGAGCAGTACTTC. It encodes CASSLGPNRGRSSYEQYF.